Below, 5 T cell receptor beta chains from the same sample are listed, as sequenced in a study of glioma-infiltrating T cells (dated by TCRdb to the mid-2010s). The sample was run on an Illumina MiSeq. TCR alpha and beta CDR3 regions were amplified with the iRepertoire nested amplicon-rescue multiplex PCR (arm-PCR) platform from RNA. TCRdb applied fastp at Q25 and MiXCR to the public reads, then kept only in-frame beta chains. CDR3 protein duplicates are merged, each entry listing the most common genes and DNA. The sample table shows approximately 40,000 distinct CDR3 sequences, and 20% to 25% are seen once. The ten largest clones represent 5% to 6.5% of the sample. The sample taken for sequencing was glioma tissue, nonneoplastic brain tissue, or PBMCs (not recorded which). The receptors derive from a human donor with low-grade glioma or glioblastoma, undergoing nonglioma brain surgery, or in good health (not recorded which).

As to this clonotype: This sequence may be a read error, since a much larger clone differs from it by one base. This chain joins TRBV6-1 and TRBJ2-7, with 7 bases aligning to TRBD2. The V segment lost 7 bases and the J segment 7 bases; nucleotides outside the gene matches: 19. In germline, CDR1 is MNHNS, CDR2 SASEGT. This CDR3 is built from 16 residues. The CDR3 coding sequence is TGTGCCAGCACCCCCCCTCCGGGAGGCCCCAGGTTGGAGCAGTACTTC. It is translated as CASTPPPGGPRLEQYF.

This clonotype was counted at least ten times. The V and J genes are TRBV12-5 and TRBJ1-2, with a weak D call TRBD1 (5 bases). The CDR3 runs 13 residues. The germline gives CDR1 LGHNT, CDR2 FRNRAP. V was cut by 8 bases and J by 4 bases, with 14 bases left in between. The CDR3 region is CASTRGAGYGYTF. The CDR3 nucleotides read TGTGCTAGTACAAGGGGAGCCGGCTATGGCTACACCTTC.

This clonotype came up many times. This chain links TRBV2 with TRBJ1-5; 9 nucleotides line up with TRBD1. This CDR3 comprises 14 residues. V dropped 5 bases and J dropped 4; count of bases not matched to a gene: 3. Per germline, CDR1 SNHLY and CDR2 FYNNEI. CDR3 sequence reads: CASSSTGGNQPQHF. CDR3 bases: TGTGCCAGCAGTTCGACAGGGGGTAATCAGCCCCAGCATTTT.

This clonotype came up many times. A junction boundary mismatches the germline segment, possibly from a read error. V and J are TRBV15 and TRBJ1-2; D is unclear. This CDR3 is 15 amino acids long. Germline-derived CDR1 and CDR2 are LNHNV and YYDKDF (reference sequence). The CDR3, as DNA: TGTGCCACCAGCAGCATTAGGACCGCTAATTATGGCTACACCTTC. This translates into CATSSIRTANYGYTF.

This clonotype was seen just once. CDR3 sequence reads: CVSRFTGSGELFF. CDR3 DNA: TGTGTTAGCAGGTTTACAGGGTCCGGGGAGCTGTTTTTT. The gene calls are TRBV7-9 and TRBJ2-2, with D possibly matching TRBD1 (6 bases). Germline lookup yields CDR1 SEHNR and CDR2 FQNEAQ (reference sequence). This CDR3 is built from 13 residues.